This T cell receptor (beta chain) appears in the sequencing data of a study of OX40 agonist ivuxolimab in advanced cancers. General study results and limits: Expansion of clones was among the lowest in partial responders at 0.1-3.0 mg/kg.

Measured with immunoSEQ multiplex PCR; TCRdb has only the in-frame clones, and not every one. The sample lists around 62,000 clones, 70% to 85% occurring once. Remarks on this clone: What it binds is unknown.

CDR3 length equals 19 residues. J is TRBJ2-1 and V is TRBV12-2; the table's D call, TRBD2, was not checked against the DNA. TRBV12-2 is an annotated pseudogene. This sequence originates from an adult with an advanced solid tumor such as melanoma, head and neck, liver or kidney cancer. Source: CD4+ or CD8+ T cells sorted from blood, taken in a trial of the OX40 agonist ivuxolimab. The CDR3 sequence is CASRHSSGRGGSPYNEQFF. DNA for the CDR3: TGTGCAAGTCGCCATTCTAGCGGGAGGGGGGGTAGTCCCTACAATGAGCAGTTCTTC.